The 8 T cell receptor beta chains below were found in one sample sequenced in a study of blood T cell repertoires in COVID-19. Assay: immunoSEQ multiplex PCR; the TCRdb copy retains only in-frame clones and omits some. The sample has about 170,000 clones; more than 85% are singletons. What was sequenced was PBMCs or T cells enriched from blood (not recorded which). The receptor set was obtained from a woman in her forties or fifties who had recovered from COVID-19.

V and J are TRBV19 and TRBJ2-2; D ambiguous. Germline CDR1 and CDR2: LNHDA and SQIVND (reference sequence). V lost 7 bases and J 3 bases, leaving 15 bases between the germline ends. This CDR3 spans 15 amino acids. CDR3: CASTPFRDYTGELFF. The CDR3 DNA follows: TGTGCCAGTACCCCCTTCCGCGACTACACCGGGGAGCTGTTTTTT. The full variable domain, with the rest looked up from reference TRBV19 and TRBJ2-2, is DGGITQSPKYLFRKEGQNVTLSCEQNLNHDAMYWYRQDPGQGLRLIYYSQIVNDFQKGDIAEGYSVSREKKESFPLTVTSAQKNPTAFYLCASTPFRDYTGELFFGEGSRLTVL.

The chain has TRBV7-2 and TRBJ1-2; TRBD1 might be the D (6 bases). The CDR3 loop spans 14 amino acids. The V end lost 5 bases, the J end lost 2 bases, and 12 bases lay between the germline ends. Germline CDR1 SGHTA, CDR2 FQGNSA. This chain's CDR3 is CASSVQGGNYGYTF. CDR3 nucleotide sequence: TGTGCCAGCAGCGTACAGGGAGGGAACTATGGCTACACCTTC.

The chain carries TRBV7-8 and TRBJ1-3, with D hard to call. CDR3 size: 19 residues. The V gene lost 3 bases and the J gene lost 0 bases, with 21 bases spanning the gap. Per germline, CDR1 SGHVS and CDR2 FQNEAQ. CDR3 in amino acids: CASSFQAAFPTYSGNTIYF. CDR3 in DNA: TGTGCCAGCAGCTTCCAGGCAGCCTTTCCTACATACTCTGGAAACACCATATATTTT.

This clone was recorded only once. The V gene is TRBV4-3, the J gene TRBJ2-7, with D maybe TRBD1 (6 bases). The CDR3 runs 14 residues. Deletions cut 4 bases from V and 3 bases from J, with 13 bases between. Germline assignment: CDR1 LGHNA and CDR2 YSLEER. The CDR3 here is CASSLRTDYYEQYF. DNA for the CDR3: TGCGCCAGCAGCCTCCGGACAGACTACTACGAGCAGTACTTC.

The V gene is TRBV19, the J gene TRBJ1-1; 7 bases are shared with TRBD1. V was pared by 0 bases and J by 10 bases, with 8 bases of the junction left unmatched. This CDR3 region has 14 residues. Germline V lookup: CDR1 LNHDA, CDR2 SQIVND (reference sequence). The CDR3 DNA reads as TGTGCCAGTAGTATAGACCCAGACAGGGAACGAGCTTTCTTT. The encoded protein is CASSIDPDRERAFF.

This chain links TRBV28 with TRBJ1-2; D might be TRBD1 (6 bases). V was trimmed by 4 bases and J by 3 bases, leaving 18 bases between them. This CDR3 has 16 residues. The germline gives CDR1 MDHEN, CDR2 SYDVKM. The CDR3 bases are TGTGCCAGCAGTTCCCTAGCGGCAGGGGTGTACTATGGCTACACCTTC. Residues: CASSSLAAGVYYGYTF.

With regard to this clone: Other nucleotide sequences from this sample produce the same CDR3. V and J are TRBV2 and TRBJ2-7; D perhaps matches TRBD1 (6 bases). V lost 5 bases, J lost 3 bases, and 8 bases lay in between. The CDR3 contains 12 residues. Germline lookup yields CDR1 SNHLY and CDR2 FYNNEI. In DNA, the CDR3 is TGTGCCAGCAGTAGACAGGTCTACGAGCAGTACTTC. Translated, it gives CASSRQVYEQYF.

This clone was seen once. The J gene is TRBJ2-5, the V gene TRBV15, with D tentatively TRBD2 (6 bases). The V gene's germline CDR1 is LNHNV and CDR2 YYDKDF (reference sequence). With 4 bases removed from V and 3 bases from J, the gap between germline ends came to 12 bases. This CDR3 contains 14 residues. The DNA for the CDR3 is TGTGCCACCAGCAATAGATTAGCGGAAGAGACCCAGTACTTC. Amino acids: CATSNRLAEETQYF.